Each of the 27 T cell receptor beta chains below was sequenced from the same sample in a study of OX40 agonist ivuxolimab in advanced cancers. Profiled with immunoSEQ multiplex PCR; TCRdb holds only in-frame clones, not every one. This sample has about 60,000 clones; about 89% occur once, and the top ten carry 11% to 15%. Sequencing was performed on CD4+ or CD8+ T cells sorted from blood, taken in a trial of the OX40 agonist ivuxolimab. The source is an adult with an advanced solid tumor such as melanoma, head and neck, liver or kidney cancer.

The chain recombines TRBV5-1 with TRBJ2-2, with 7 positions matching TRBD1. The V gene end was trimmed by 7 bases and the J gene end by 0 bases; junction bases not matched to a gene: 6. The CDR3 covers 15 residues. Per germline, CDR1 SGHRS and CDR2 YFSETQ. CDR3 in DNA: TGCGCCAGCCGGGGTGGGACAGCGAACACCGGGGAGCTGTTTTTT. Residues: CASRGGTANTGELFF.

This chain uses TRBV23-1 with TRBJ1-5, with no clear D. TRBV23-1 is known as an ORF, though its function is uncertain. CDR3 length: 15 amino acids. V lost 0 bases and J lost 3, with 9 bases in between. The CDR3 sequence is CASSQSERDNQPQHF. The CDR3 nucleotides read TGCGCCAGCAGTCAATCGGAAAGGGACAATCAGCCCCAGCATTTT.

The genes are TRBV27 and TRBJ2-7; D is ambiguous. Looked up from germline, CDR1 is MNHEY and CDR2 is SMNVEV (reference sequence). Deletions cut 8 bases from V and 3 bases from J, with 8 bases between. This CDR3 contains 11 residues. In DNA, the CDR3 is TGTGCCAGCCCCTGCCGCTACGAGCAGTACTTC. It is translated as CASPCRYEQYF.

The chain combines TRBV12-5 with TRBJ2-1; D remains unclear. V lost 6 bases and J 10 bases, leaving 13 bases between the germline ends. From germline, CDR1 is LGHNT and CDR2 FRNRAP. The CDR3 has 12 amino acids. This CDR3 is CASGAGVGEQFF. In nucleotides, the CDR3 is TGTGCTAGTGGGGCCGGAGTCGGGGAGCAGTTCTTC. Full variable domain (outside the CDR3, taken from reference TRBV12-5 and TRBJ2-1): DARVTQTPRHKVTEMGQEVTMRCQPILGHNTVFWYRQTMMQGLELLAYFRNRAPLDDSGMPKDRFSAEMPDATLATLKIQPSEPRDSAVYFCASGAGVGEQFFGPGTRLTVL.

The chain uses TRBV6-5 and TRBJ2-5; D is undetermined. Between the trimmed V and J ends, which lost 4 bases and 2 bases, there was a span of 8 bases. Looked up from germline, CDR1 is MNHEY and CDR2 is SVGAGI. CDR3 size: 13 residues. The chain's CDR3 is CASSLRLQETQYF. The CDR3 DNA reads TGTGCCAGCAGTTTGAGACTGCAAGAGACCCAGTACTTC.

CDR3 protein: CASTASGMYEQYF. The CDR3 nucleotides are TGTGCCAGCACAGCTAGCGGGATGTACGAGCAGTACTTC. The genes are TRBV6-6 and TRBJ2-7, with 9 bases that match TRBD2. J lost 4 bases, V lost 7 bases, and 5 bases had no gene match. Germline V gives CDR1 MNHNY, CDR2 SVGAGI (reference sequence). The CDR3 runs 13 residues.

The genes are TRBV6-5 and TRBJ2-3, with 7 bases fitting TRBD1. V dropped 4 bases and J dropped 3; count of bases not matched to a gene: 10. Germline V gives CDR1 MNHEY, CDR2 SVGAGI. This CDR3 contains 16 residues. CDR3 bases: TGTGCCAGCAGTTCCTCGACAGGGAAAGGGACAGATACGCAGTATTTT. This translates into CASSSSTGKGTDTQYF.

This clone came up once. DNA for the CDR3: TGTGCCAGCAGTGCCGATCCGGGACAGGATCAGCCCCAGCATTTT. Translated: CASSADPGQDQPQHF. The chain employs TRBV25-1 and TRBJ1-5, with 8 bases that match TRBD1. Trimming at V came to 4 bases and at J to 5 bases, leaving 7 bases not matched to a gene. Germline lookup yields CDR1 MGHDK and CDR2 SYGVNS. This CDR3 is 15 amino acids long.

J is TRBJ2-1 and V is TRBV19, with 10 nucleotides matching TRBD2. The CDR3 totals 14 residues. Trimming cost V 8 bases and J 2 bases; bases outside gene matches: 3. Per germline, CDR1 LNHDA and CDR2 SQIVND (reference sequence). CDR3 coding DNA: TGTGCCAGTGTAAGCGGGAGGGCCTACAATGAGCAGTTCTTC. It yields the protein CASVSGRAYNEQFF.

V and J are TRBV7-9 and TRBJ2-6; D unclear. V lost 5 bases, J lost 4 bases, and 9 bases lay in between. Germline loops: CDR1 SEHNR, CDR2 FQNEAQ (reference sequence). The CDR3 loop spans 14 amino acids. The CDR3 is CASSQAAGANVLTF. The CDR3 coding sequence is TGTGCCAGCAGCCAGGCAGCCGGGGCCAACGTCCTGACTTTC.

The rearrangement joins TRBV6-6 to TRBJ1-5; D is ambiguous. The CDR3 sequence is 13 residues long. Germline CDR1 and CDR2: MNHNY and SVGAGI (reference sequence). V was cut by 5 bases and J by 5 bases, with 10 bases left in between. CDR3 DNA: TGTGCCAGCAGTCAGGTCCTCCATCAGCCCCAGCATTTT. Amino acids: CASSQVLHQPQHF.

V gene TRBV6-1 combines with J gene TRBJ2-6; no reliable D call. In germline, CDR1 is MNHNS, CDR2 SASEGT. Deletions cut 9 bases from V and 0 bases from J, with 12 bases between. The CDR3 totals 15 residues. DNA of the CDR3: TGTGCCAGTGGGCCTTCAAGCTCTGGGGCCAACGTCCTGACTTTC. Its protein is CASGPSSSGANVLTF.

V and J are TRBV18 and TRBJ2-3; possible D gene TRBD2, 5 bases. Germline CDR1 KGHSH, CDR2 LQKENI. V dropped 0 bases and J dropped 5 bases, with 9 bases sitting between them. The CDR3 contains 14 residues. In nucleotides, the CDR3 is TGTGCCAGCTCACCACCGGATGGAGGAGATACGCAGTATTTT. Residues: CASSPPDGGDTQYF.

V and J are TRBV5-4 and TRBJ2-5; tentative D call: TRBD1 (6 bases). This CDR3 is built from 14 residues. The V end lost 4 bases, the J end lost 0 bases, and 10 bases lay between the germline ends. CDR1 SGHNT and CDR2 YYREEE come from the germline V gene (reference sequence). For the CDR3, the DNA is TGTGCCAGCAGCCTGGACAGTGACCAAGAGACCCAGTACTTC. Amino acid sequence: CASSLDSDQETQYF. The variable domain in full, with the rest retrieved from reference TRBV5-4 and TRBJ2-5, is ETGVTQSPTHLIKTRGQQVTLRCSSQSGHNTVSWYQQALGQGPQFIFQYYREEENGRGNFPPRFSGLQFPNYSSELNVNALELDDSALYLCASSLDSDQETQYFGPGTRLLVL.

The V call is TRBV6-5, the J call TRBJ2-7; 7 bases fit TRBD2. Germline CDR1 and CDR2: MNHEY and SVGAGI. With 0 bases clipped from V and 4 bases from J, the junction kept 3 bases outside the gene matches. This CDR3 is 14 amino acids long. The CDR3 region has the DNA TGTGCCAGCAGTTACTCGAGCGGGACGTACGAGCAGTACTTC. This sequence encodes CASSYSSGTYEQYF.

The chain couples TRBV7-9 to TRBJ1-3; D is unclear. V was pared by 3 bases and J by 0 bases, with 12 bases between. There are 16 residues in the CDR3. From germline, CDR1 is SEHNR and CDR2 FQNEAQ (reference sequence). This CDR3 reads CASSLGSSLSGNTIYF. In DNA, the CDR3 is TGTGCCAGCAGCTTGGGCTCTTCCCTCTCTGGAAACACCATATATTTT.

The chain joins TRBV7-8 to TRBJ2-2; D is undetermined. V lost 2 bases, J lost 3 bases, and 13 bases lay in between. CDR1 is SGHVS and CDR2 is FQNEAQ in the germline V gene. The CDR3 length is 16 residues. In DNA, the CDR3 is TGTGCCAGCAGCTTACGGCCTCAAGGAGACACCGGGGAGCTGTTTTTT. Translated, it gives CASSLRPQGDTGELFF.

J is TRBJ2-2 and V is TRBV5-1; TRBD1 matches at 10 bases. The germline gives CDR1 SGHRS, CDR2 YFSETQ. The trim removed 0 bases at V and 6 bases at J, leaving 2 bases unmatched. This CDR3 region has 15 residues. CDR3 nucleotides: TGCGCCAGCAGCTTGGCCGGACAGGGGGCCGGGGAGCTGTTTTTT. Residues: CASSLAGQGAGELFF.

The rearrangement joins TRBV5-4 to TRBJ1-2; D is perhaps TRBD1 (5 bases). Germline CDR1 and CDR2: SGHNT and YYREEE (reference sequence). The CDR3 totals 15 residues. The V end was cut by 0 bases, the J end by 7 bases, with 16 bases between. The CDR3 loop reads CASSLGLSVGVGYTF. CDR3 DNA sequence: TGTGCCAGCAGCTTGGGACTTTCGGTGGGGGTTGGCTACACCTTC.

This chain connects TRBV27 to TRBJ2-7; D uncertain. This CDR3 comprises 10 residues. In germline, CDR1 is MNHEY, CDR2 SMNVEV (reference sequence). Trimming took off 5 bases at V and 7 bases at J, with 6 bases between the two ends. The CDR3 protein is CASSPQEQYF. CDR3 bases: TGTGCCAGCAGTCCCCAAGAGCAGTACTTC.

This clone was detected once. The V gene is TRBV18, the J gene TRBJ1-1; no definite D call. Per the germline V gene, CDR1 is KGHSH and CDR2 is LQKENI. Trimming stripped 6 bases from V and 0 bases from J, with 17 bases between. CDR3 length equals 16 residues. The CDR3 region is CASSTERTAMNTEAFF. The CDR3 nucleotides read TGTGCCAGCTCGACCGAAAGGACGGCGATGAACACTGAAGCTTTCTTT. Together with reference TRBV18 and TRBJ1-1, the CDR3 gives the full variable domain: NAGVMQNPRHLVRRRGQEARLRCSPMKGHSHVYWYRQLPEEGLKFMVYLQKENIIDESGMPKERFSAEFPKEGPSILRIQQVVRGDSAAYFCASSTERTAMNTEAFFGQGTRLTVV.

The genes are TRBV7-9 and TRBJ2-2; weak D call: TRBD1 (6 bases). Germline lookup yields CDR1 SEHNR and CDR2 FQNEAQ (reference sequence). Trimming took 2 bases from V and 0 from J, leaving 10 bases between them. This CDR3 is 16 amino acids long. CDR3 sequence (DNA): TGTGCCAGCAGCTTACAGGGGACAACGAACACCGGGGAGCTGTTTTTT. It encodes CASSLQGTTNTGELFF.

The DNA for the CDR3 is TGCGCCAGCAGCTTGGTGGGACAGGGACTGAACACTGAAGCTTTCTTT. Its translation is CASSLVGQGLNTEAFF. V and J are TRBV5-1 and TRBJ1-1; 9 positions agree with TRBD1. CDR1 is SGHRS and CDR2 is YFSETQ in the germline V gene. The CDR3 is 16 amino acids. The J segment lost 0 bases and the V segment lost 0 bases, leaving 3 bases of the junction unmatched.

J is TRBJ1-5 and V is TRBV28, with D perhaps TRBD1 (5 bases). This CDR3 has 14 amino acids. V lost 6 bases and J 5 bases, leaving 14 bases between the germline ends. Germline-derived CDR1 and CDR2 are MDHEN and SYDVKM. DNA for the CDR3: TGTGCCAGCAGCCTGGGGCAGTTTCATCAGCCCCAGCATTTT. Its translation is CASSLGQFHQPQHF.

This clone was picked up a small number of times. The V gene is TRBV29-1, the J gene TRBJ2-3; 12 bases align to TRBD2. The CDR3 sequence is 16 residues long. V was clipped by 3 bases and J by 6 bases; unmatched bases: 10. CDR1 and CDR2 (germline): SQVTM, ANQGSEA. CDR3 DNA: TGCAGCGTTGACCCCCCGCTAGCGGGAGGGCCGGATACGCAGTATTTT. Amino acid sequence: CSVDPPLAGGPDTQYF.

The chain links TRBV7-3 to TRBJ1-4; D remains unclear. Germline-derived CDR1 and CDR2 are SGHTA and FQGTGA. Trimming took off 5 bases at V and 14 bases at J, with 18 bases between the two ends. The CDR3 loop spans 13 amino acids. For the CDR3, the DNA is TGTGCCAGCAGCCGACAACCCTCATCGCCCCTGTTTTTT. The encoded protein is CASSRQPSSPLFF.

This clone was detected only once. The chain uses TRBV19 and TRBJ2-6; possibly TRBD1 or TRBD2 for D (5 bases each). Germline V gene lookup returns CDR1 LNHDA and CDR2 SQIVND (reference sequence). This CDR3 has 17 amino acids. V dropped 3 bases and J dropped 1 base, with 13 bases sitting between them. In DNA, the CDR3 is TGTGCCAGTAGTATTTGGGGGTTAAGGTCTGGGGCCAACGTCCTGACTTTC. This encodes CASSIWGLRSGANVLTF.